The clone carrying this TCR beta chain occurred many times. Its antigen is not identified. This sample stems from a study of response to subunit inactivated influenza vaccine. Whole-study findings and limits: After each seasonal influenza vaccination, few new T cells are recruited, the authors suggested.

One entry per CDR3 protein results from TCRdb running MiXCR on the RT-PCR reads. The table includes hundreds of thousands of distinct CDR3 sequences, around 14% detected once. After removal of 6 bases from V and 6 bases from J, the junction contained 10 bases not matched to a gene. CDR1 is DFQATT, CDR2 SNEGSKA, per germline (reference sequence). The CDR3 loop spans 14 amino acids. The sequence was collected from a man aged 45-65 years who received an inactivated influenza vaccine. The genes are TRBV20-1 and TRBJ1-4; 7 nucleotides align to TRBD1. The sequencing used PBMCs from blood, collected 14 to 15 days before vaccination. CDR3 DNA sequence: TGCAGTGCCTATCCCCCAGGGGGATATGAAAAACTGTTTTTT. Encoded protein: CSAYPPGGYEKLFF.